This T cell receptor (beta chain) was retrieved from a study of blood T cell repertoires in COVID-19. Patients from Seattle were sampled longitudinally, starting during active infection. Sequencing used immunoSEQ multiplex PCR; TCRdb keeps in-frame clones, though not all of them. The sample records hundreds of thousands of clones, approximately 86% being singletons. Trimming shortened V by 4 bases and J by 3 bases, and 14 bases separated the two germline ends. Per the germline V gene, CDR1 is SGHRS and CDR2 is YFSETQ. This CDR3 contains 14 residues. Specimen: peripheral blood. The J gene is TRBJ2-7, the V gene TRBV5-1; possibly TRBD1 for D (6 bases). The clonotype originates from a woman between 70 and 85 years old with COVID-19, enrolled during active disease. CDR3 DNA sequence: TGCGCCAGCAGCCCTGGGACAACCAACTACGAGCAGTACTTC. As protein: CASSPGTTNYEQYF.